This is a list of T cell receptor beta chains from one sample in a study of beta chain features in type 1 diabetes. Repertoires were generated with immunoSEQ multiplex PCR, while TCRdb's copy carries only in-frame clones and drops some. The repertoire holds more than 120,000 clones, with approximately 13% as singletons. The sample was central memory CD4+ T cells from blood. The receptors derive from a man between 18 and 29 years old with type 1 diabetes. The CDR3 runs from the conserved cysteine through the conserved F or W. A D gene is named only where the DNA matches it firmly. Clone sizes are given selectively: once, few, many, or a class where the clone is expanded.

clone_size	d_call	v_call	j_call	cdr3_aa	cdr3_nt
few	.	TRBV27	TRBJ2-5	CASSWTWGAETQYF	TGTGCCAGCAGTTGGACGTGGGGCGCGGAGACCCAGTACTTC
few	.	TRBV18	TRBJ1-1	CASSGRANTEAFF	TGTGCCAGCTCAGGACGGGCCAACACTGAAGCTTTCTTT
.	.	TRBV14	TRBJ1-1	CASSQVGLGQAFF	TGTGCCAGCAGCCAAGTAGGGCTCGGGCAGGCTTTCTTT
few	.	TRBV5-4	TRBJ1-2	CASSSKTGQTFYGYTF	TGTGCCAGCAGCTCAAAAACAGGCCAAACTTTCTATGGCTACACCTTC
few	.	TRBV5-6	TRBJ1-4	CASSPRGPPNEKLFF	TGTGCCAGCAGCCCAAGGGGACCGCCGAATGAAAAACTGTTTTTT
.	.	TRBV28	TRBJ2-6	CASSSHLWGAHSGANVLTF	TGTGCCAGCAGTTCCCATTTGTGGGGGGCCCACTCTGGGGCCAACGTCCTGACTTTC
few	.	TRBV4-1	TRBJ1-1	CASSRTREWAEAFF	TGCGCCAGCAGCAGAACCAGGGAATGGGCTGAAGCTTTCTTT
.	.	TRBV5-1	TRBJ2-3	CASHEADTQYF	TGCGCCAGCCATGAAGCAGATACGCAGTATTTT
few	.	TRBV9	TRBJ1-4	CASSVDPGPGLTNEKLFF	TGTGCCAGCAGCGTAGATCCAGGGCCCGGACTAACTAATGAAAAACTGTTTTTT
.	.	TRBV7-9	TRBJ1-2	CASSLATGTGYGYTF	TGTGCCAGCAGCTTAGCGACCGGGACTGGTTATGGCTACACCTTC
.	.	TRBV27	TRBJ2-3	CASSFVSAGGTQYF	TGTGCCAGCAGTTTCGTCTCGGCCGGGGGTACGCAGTATTTT
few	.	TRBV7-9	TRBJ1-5	CASSEGGDQPQHF	TGTGCCAGCAGTGAGGGGGGCGATCAGCCCCAGCATTTT
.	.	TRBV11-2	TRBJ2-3	CASSLAAQDTQYF	TGTGCCAGCAGCTTAGCAGCACAAGATACGCAGTATTTT
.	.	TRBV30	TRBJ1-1	CAWSEGLSRAFF	TGTGCCTGGTCCGAGGGGCTCAGCAGGGCTTTCTTT
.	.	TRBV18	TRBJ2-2	CASSPGETTGELFF	TGTGCCAGCTCACCAGGAGAGACCACCGGGGAGCTGTTTTTT
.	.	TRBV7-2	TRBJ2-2	CASSKTNANTGELFF	TGTGCCAGCAGCAAAACAAACGCGAACACCGGGGAGCTGTTTTTT
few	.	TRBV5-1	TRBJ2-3	CASSLDGSTGTDTQYF	TGCGCCAGCAGCTTGGATGGGTCTACAGGCACAGATACGCAGTATTTT
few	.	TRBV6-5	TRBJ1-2	CASSLRRTDYGYTF	TGTGCCAGCAGTTTGCGGCGCACTGACTATGGCTACACCTTC
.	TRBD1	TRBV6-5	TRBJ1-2	CASNSQGALSGYTF	TGTGCCAGCAACTCACAGGGGGCGTTGAGTGGCTACACCTTC
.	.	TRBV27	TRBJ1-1	CASSSHIVTEAFF	TGTGCCAGCAGTTCCCACATAGTCACTGAAGCTTTCTTT
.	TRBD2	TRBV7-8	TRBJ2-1	CASSLDNELAGYNEQFF	TGTGCCAGCAGCTTAGATAATGAGCTAGCGGGGTACAATGAGCAGTTCTTC
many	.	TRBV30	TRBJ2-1	CAWNLKDWGNEQFF	TGTGCCTGGAATTTAAAGGACTGGGGGAATGAGCAGTTCTTC
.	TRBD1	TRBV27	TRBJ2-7	CASTLGTGAPLYEQYF	TGTGCCAGCACCCTCGGGACAGGGGCTCCCTTGTACGAGCAGTACTTC
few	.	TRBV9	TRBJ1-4	CASSVSPTTNEKLFF	TGTGCCAGCAGCGTTTCTCCAACAACTAATGAAAAACTGTTTTTT
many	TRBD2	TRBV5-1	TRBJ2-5	CASSLGASGRETQYF	TGCGCCAGCAGCCTAGGGGCTAGCGGAAGAGAGACCCAGTACTTC
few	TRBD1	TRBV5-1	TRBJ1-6	CASSLEAGTGVSPLHF	TGCGCCAGCAGCTTGGAGGCCGGGACAGGGGTCTCACCCCTCCACTTT
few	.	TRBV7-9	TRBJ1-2	CASSFSQDGYTF	TGTGCCAGCAGCTTTTCACAGGATGGCTACACCTTC
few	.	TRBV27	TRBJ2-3	CASSGHGGDTQYF	TGTGCCAGCAGCGGACACGGCGGGGATACGCAGTATTTT